Listed below are T cell receptor beta chains from one sample, sequenced in a study of OX40 agonist ivuxolimab in advanced cancers. Using immunoSEQ multiplex PCR, the repertoire was profiled, and TCRdb retains in-frame clones only, with some absent. The profile shows over 65,000 clones, almost 85% of them singletons. The sample in question was CD4+ or CD8+ T cells sorted from blood, obtained in a trial of the OX40 agonist ivuxolimab. Every receptor here comes from an adult with an advanced solid tumor such as melanoma, head and neck, liver or kidney cancer. CDR3s include the opening cysteine and the closing phenylalanine or tryptophan. The D gene is left open where the match is weak. Not every row has a clone size; where given, it reads once, few, many or a size class.

TRBD1,TRBJ1-1,.,TRBV9,CASSTTGTGAAFF,TGTGCCAGCAGCACCACCGGGACAGGGGCGGCTTTCTTT
.,TRBJ2-5,.,TRBV7-7,CASSLSEARQETQYF,TGTGCCAGCAGCTTATCGGAAGCTCGACAAGAGACCCAGTACTTC
TRBD1,TRBJ1-4,.,TRBV7-9,CASSHGTVNEKLFF,TGTGCCAGCAGCCACGGGACAGTCAATGAAAAACTGTTTTTT
.,TRBJ2-7,.,TRBV7-9,CASSLRTGLTYEQYF,TGTGCCAGCAGCCTTCGAACAGGGTTGACCTACGAGCAGTACTTC
.,TRBJ2-5,.,TRBV7-6,CASSYGAAPETQYF,TGTGCCAGCAGCTACGGGGCGGCCCCAGAGACCCAGTACTTC
TRBD1,TRBJ2-5,.,TRBV9,CASSVEGTGARETQYF,TGTGCCAGCAGCGTAGAAGGGACAGGGGCTCGAGAGACCCAGTACTTC
.,TRBJ1-2,.,TRBV28,CASSLQGRVPANYGYTF,TGTGCCAGCAGTTTACAGGGGAGGGTCCCAGCTAACTATGGCTACACCTTC
TRBD1,TRBJ2-7,.,TRBV7-2,CASSSDRGETYEQYF,TGTGCCAGCAGCTCTGACAGGGGCGAGACCTACGAGCAGTACTTC
.,TRBJ2-7,.,TRBV7-2,CASSSNRAEQYF,TGTGCCAGCAGCTCCAATCGGGCGGAGCAGTACTTC
TRBD1,TRBJ1-5,.,TRBV2,CASSVKGANQPQHF,TGTGCCAGCAGTGTAAAGGGGGCGAATCAGCCCCAGCATTTT
TRBD1,TRBJ1-4,.,TRBV25-1,CASSERTGQDEKLFF,TGTGCCAGCAGTGAACGGACAGGGCAAGATGAAAAACTGTTTTTT
TRBD1,TRBJ1-1,.,TRBV7-2,CASSREGAIPSVEAFF,TGTGCCAGCAGCCGCGAGGGGGCGATTCCGTCCGTTGAAGCTTTCTTT
.,TRBJ1-5,.,TRBV15,CATSRVVQVGNQPQHF,TGTGCCACCAGCAGAGTCGTACAGGTTGGAAATCAGCCCCAGCATTTT
TRBD2,TRBJ2-3,.,TRBV4-2,CASTPSGRGSGTDTQYF,TGTGCCAGCACCCCTAGCGGGAGAGGGTCTGGCACAGATACGCAGTATTTT
.,TRBJ1-1,few,TRBV30,CAWRGREVGAFF,TGTGCCTGGAGGGGCAGGGAGGTTGGAGCTTTCTTT
.,TRBJ1-3,.,TRBV28,CASRTEAVGNTIYF,TGTGCCAGCAGAACGGAAGCAGTTGGAAACACCATATATTTT
.,TRBJ2-2,.,TRBV2,CASSYVTNTGELFF,TGTGCCAGCAGTTACGTTACTAACACCGGGGAGCTGTTTTTT
.,TRBJ1-1,.,TRBV18,CASSPKGGTEAFF,TGTGCCAGCTCACCTAAAGGGGGTACTGAAGCTTTCTTT
.,TRBJ2-3,.,TRBV2,CASRGTSAPPDTQYF,TGTGCCAGCAGGGGAACTAGTGCCCCTCCGGATACGCAGTATTTT
.,TRBJ2-3,.,TRBV4-3,CASSQDRGPTDTQYF,TGCGCCAGCAGCCAAGACCGGGGCCCGACAGATACGCAGTATTTT
TRBD2,TRBJ2-3,.,TRBV29-1,CSVDLPSGSTDTQYF,TGCAGCGTTGATTTACCTAGCGGAAGCACAGATACGCAGTATTTT
TRBD1,TRBJ2-6,.,TRBV7-9,CATPPGQRISGANVLTF,TGTGCCACCCCGCCGGGACAGAGAATCTCTGGGGCCAACGTCCTGACTTTC
.,TRBJ2-1,.,TRBV4-1,CASSHPGSSYNEQFF,TGCGCCAGCAGCCACCCAGGTAGCTCCTACAATGAGCAGTTCTTC
.,TRBJ2-7,.,TRBV10-3,CAISESGDPYEQYF,TGTGCCATCAGTGAGTCAGGGGACCCCTACGAGCAGTACTTC
TRBD1,TRBJ1-5,.,TRBV28,CASSLLPARTGSNQPQHF,TGTGCCAGCAGCCTTCTCCCGGCCCGGACAGGGTCCAATCAGCCCCAGCATTTT
TRBD1,TRBJ1-1,.,TRBV11-2,CASSFTIDRGNTEAFF,TGTGCCAGCAGCTTCACAATTGACAGGGGCAACACTGAAGCTTTCTTT
.,TRBJ2-5,.,TRBV7-2,CASSLASGNQETQYF,TGTGCCAGCAGCTTAGCTAGCGGTAATCAAGAGACCCAGTACTTC
.,TRBJ1-3,.,TRBV28,CASGGGISGNTIYF,TGTGCCAGCGGAGGGGGGATCTCTGGAAACACCATATATTTT
.,TRBJ2-7,.,TRBV4-3,CASSQEMRMGYEQYF,TGCGCCAGCAGCCAAGAGATGAGAATGGGCTACGAGCAGTACTTC
TRBD1,TRBJ2-7,.,TRBV6-5,CASSRQFTGVEQYF,TGTGCCAGCAGTCGACAATTTACAGGGGTTGAGCAGTACTTC
TRBD2,TRBJ2-1,.,TRBV28,CATGGDSSYNEQFF,TGTGCCACGGGGGGGGATAGCTCCTACAATGAGCAGTTCTTC
TRBD2,TRBJ2-1,.,TRBV7-9,CASTFLPGLAGGNEQFF,TGTGCCAGCACCTTTCTCCCAGGACTAGCGGGAGGCAATGAGCAGTTCTTC
.,TRBJ2-3,.,TRBV5-4,CASSLGGLALTQYF,TGTGCCAGCAGCTTGGGGGGGCTAGCGCTCACGCAGTATTTT